This T cell receptor beta chain was obtained from a study of shared clonotypes between healthy human individuals. Across the whole study: There were three CD4 naive, three CD4 memory, two CD8 naive and one CD8 memory plates per donor.

The assay ran at deep level. Sorted-subset replicate PCRs used 150 to 250 ng of genomic DNA. This amount corresponded to 30,000 to 35,000 T cell genomes. Produced via immunoSEQ multiplex PCR; TCRdb's table is partial and in-frame only. The table lists 2.3 million or so clones, approximately 95% of them singletons. Germline V gene data show CDR1 as GTSNPN and CDR2 as SVGIG (reference sequence). The CDR3 spans 15 residues. Trimming cost V 2 bases and J 4 bases, with 14 bases left between them. The sequence was collected from a man between 18 and 29 years old in good health. Some clones in this sample may be carry-over from other donors' samples. Material: naive CD4+ T cells from PBMCs. As for subset: CD45RA+ positively selected. The rearrangement links TRBV30 to TRBJ1-4; D is perhaps TRBD1 (6 bases). This CDR3 reads CAWSPRGPGNEKLFF. CDR3 sequence (DNA): TGTGCCTGGAGTCCCAGGGGTCCGGGTAATGAAAAACTGTTTTTT.